This T cell receptor beta chain is from a study of CD8+CD57+ T cells in acquired aplastic anemia. From germline, CDR1 is SNHLY and CDR2 FYNNEI. The CDR3 adds up to 15 amino acids, both ends counted. With respect to this clonotype: The antigen remains unidentified. The final CDR3 position lacks the conserved phenylalanine or tryptophan, pointing to a likely read error. The DNA is left out, because the CDR3 cannot be placed on it with certainty; the CDR3 is given as TCRdb lists it.

Study-wide findings and caveats: Fewer than 30 shared CD8+ CDR3s appeared highly expressed within patients' immunodominant clones. Between patients and controls, CD8+ Simpson's diversity did not vary significantly.

Investigators profiled TCR beta VDJ and CDR3 from genomic DNA template. Each CDR3 protein is one row after TCRdb ran MiXCR on the reads. The profile shows fewer than 300,000 distinct CDR3 sequences, approximately 80% of them singletons. Patients selected for sequencing had displayed CD8+CD57+ cell expansion by flow cytometry. Patients, without exception, had severe acquired aplastic anemia. The receptor's source is a human donor with aplastic anemia. Sequenced sample: sorted CD4+, CD8+, or CD8+CD57+ T cells (not recorded which) from PBMCs. The chain has TRBV2 and TRBJ1-2; the table's TRBD1 call for D was not verified on the DNA. The CDR3 sequence: CASSGLRGGDWNYGY.